This TCR beta chain stems from a study of human T cells and chemical hapten exposure. Library construction involved attaching unique molecular identifiers to individual cDNA molecules, which allowed quantitative, reproducible TCR counting. In TCRdb, the RACE reads were re-called with MiXCR into one record per CDR3 protein. The profile shows 75,000 to 90,000 distinct CDR3 sequences, 8% to 13% of them singletons. The CDR3 length is 14 residues. Germline V lookup: CDR1 DFQATT, CDR2 SNEGSKA (reference sequence). With V trimmed by 6 bases and J by 0 bases, 5 bases remained unmatched. Indicated time point: patch test 2, 6 weeks after DPC sensitization. As for treatment: therapeutic diphenylcyclopropenone sensitization with weekly scalp DPC. This clonotype was observed at least ten times.

This TCR derives from a woman between 50 and 59 years old with alopecia areata. Some clones in this sample may be carry-over from other donors' samples. The source material was whole blood, sampled in connection with sensitization to the hapten diphenylcyclopropenone (DPC). The J gene is TRBJ1-2, the V gene TRBV20-1, with 9 bases aligning to TRBD1. CDR3 protein: CSAGTGPSNYGYTF. As DNA, the CDR3 is TGCAGTGCAGGGACAGGGCCCTCTAACTATGGCTACACCTTC.